A selection of T cell receptor beta chains follows, all from one sample in a study of shared clonotypes between healthy human individuals. Profiling relied on immunoSEQ multiplex PCR, and the TCRdb table lists in-frame clones only, not all of them. The sample records roughly 2,000,000 clones, 80% to 95% being singletons. Sequenced material: naive CD8+ T cells from PBMCs. These TCRs come from a man younger than 30 in good health. Some clones in this sample may be carry-over from other donors' samples. Both conserved end residues are part of each CDR3. The D gene is left open where the match is weak. Size values are once, few and many counts, or a class for expanded clones, and some rows have none.

v_call	d_call	j_call	clone_size	cdr3_nt	cdr3_aa
TRBV5-6	TRBD2	TRBJ2-2	once	TGTGCCAGCAGCTTGGGCCGGGAGGGGACCGGGGAGCTGTTTTTT	CASSLGREGTGELFF
TRBV29-1	-	TRBJ1-2	once	TGCAGCGTTGATTCGGGAGCCGATGGCTACACCTTC	CSVDSGADGYTF
TRBV29-1	-	TRBJ2-7	-	TGCAGCGTTCGGGTCGGGAGTCGGTACGAGCAGTACTTC	CSVRVGSRYEQYF
TRBV13	TRBD2	TRBJ2-7	once	TGTGCCAGCAGCCCAGGACTAGCGGGAAGCTACGAGCAGTACTTC	CASSPGLAGSYEQYF
TRBV19	TRBD1	TRBJ1-5	-	TGTGCCAGTACGACTGACAGGGGCGGAAATCAGCCCCAGCATTTT	CASTTDRGGNQPQHF
TRBV28	-	TRBJ1-1	few	TGTGCCAGCAGTTTGACAGGAGTGGGAACTGAAGCTTTCTTT	CASSLTGVGTEAFF
TRBV27	TRBD2	TRBJ2-1	-	TGTGCCAGCAGATCTAGCGGGAGCTACAATGAGCAGTTCTTC	CASRSSGSYNEQFF
TRBV27	TRBD2	TRBJ2-7	-	TGTGCCAGCAAACTAGCGGGAGCCGGGAACTCCTACGAGCAGTACTTC	CASKLAGAGNSYEQYF
TRBV5-6	-	TRBJ2-1	once	TGTGCCAGCAGCTTAGAGACGGCGATGAATGAGCAGTTCTTC	CASSLETAMNEQFF
TRBV9	-	TRBJ2-7	-	TGTGCCAGCAGCGTAAATCGGGACCCCTACGAGCAGTACTTC	CASSVNRDPYEQYF
TRBV7-2	-	TRBJ2-5	-	TGTGCCAGCAGCCCTCGGCTAGAGACCCAGTACTTC	CASSPRLETQYF
TRBV9	-	TRBJ2-1	-	TGTGCCAGCAGCCCCCAACGGCAGGGGCTCAATGAGCAGTTCTTC	CASSPQRQGLNEQFF
TRBV7-8	TRBD1	TRBJ2-7	-	TGTGCCAGCAGCTTCGGGACAGGGTTTCGAGAGCAGTACTTC	CASSFGTGFREQYF
TRBV7-2	-	TRBJ2-7	-	TGTGCCAGCGCTAAAATCCAATACGAGCAGTACTTC	CASAKIQYEQYF
TRBV6-1	-	TRBJ2-1	-	TGTGCCAGCAGTGAAACTGTAGCTAGCCGGAGGGATGAGCAGTTCTTC	CASSETVASRRDEQFF
TRBV4-2	-	TRBJ2-1	-	TGTGCCAGCAGCCATCCGCAGGAGGGCCCAATCTCCTACAATGAGCAGTTCTTC	CASSHPQEGPISYNEQFF
TRBV7-9	-	TRBJ2-4	-	TGTGCCAGCAGCTCGCCCGGGCCTAGTGCCAAAAACATTCAGTACTTC	CASSSPGPSAKNIQYF
TRBV7-2	TRBD2	TRBJ2-7	-	TGTGCCAGCAGCTTAGACTATAGCGGGAGTGAGGCGGGCGAGCAGTACTTC	CASSLDYSGSEAGEQYF
TRBV2	-	TRBJ2-7	-	TGTGCCAGCAGTGGAGAAGGGACCTCCATCCCGAAGCAGTACTTC	CASSGEGTSIPKQYF
TRBV7-6	-	TRBJ2-1	once	TGTGCCAGCAGCTTAGCGGGTCCAGGGGCCTACAATGAGCAGTTCTTC	CASSLAGPGAYNEQFF
TRBV7-9	TRBD2	TRBJ2-3	-	TGTGCCAGCAGCTTCCCTGTGCGACTAGCGGGTACAGATACGCAGTATTTT	CASSFPVRLAGTDTQYF
TRBV6-4	-	TRBJ2-7	-	TGTGCCAGCAGCTCACTGACCTACGAGCAGTACTTC	CASSSLTYEQYF
TRBV4-1	-	TRBJ1-1	-	TGCGCCAGCAGCCAAGTGGGCCCGGGCACTGAAGCTTTCTTT	CASSQVGPGTEAFF
TRBV11-2	-	TRBJ1-1	-	TGTGCCAGCGGCCAGTTGAACACTGAAGCTTTCTTT	CASGQLNTEAFF
TRBV2	-	TRBJ2-7	-	TGTGCCAGCTGGGAGGCAAGGGTTTATGGGGAGCAGTACTTC	CASWEARVYGEQYF
TRBV2	-	TRBJ2-3	-	TGTGCCAGCAGTGGTGATAGGGTAGCGCTGCCAGATACGCAGTATTTT	CASSGDRVALPDTQYF
TRBV5-1	-	TRBJ2-7	-	TGCGCCAGCAGCTTTGGTTACGGGGCGCAATCCTACGAGCAGTACTTC	CASSFGYGAQSYEQYF
TRBV5-1	-	TRBJ2-7	-	TGCGCCAGCAGCAGAAAGGAGGTCCCCCCCTCCGAGCAGTACTTC	CASSRKEVPPSEQYF
TRBV6-5	-	TRBJ2-7	-	TGTGCCAGCAGCCACTCCCCGGGGGATCAGTACGAGCAGTACTTC	CASSHSPGDQYEQYF
TRBV27	-	TRBJ2-5	-	TGTGCCAGCAGTGGAATCCGAGGGAGGCCAGGAGAGACCCAGTACTTC	CASSGIRGRPGETQYF
TRBV5-8	-	TRBJ2-3	-	TGTGCCAGCAGCATCACGGGGGGCGCGACGCAGTATTTT	CASSITGGATQYF
TRBV7-9	-	TRBJ2-1	once	TGTGCCAGCAGCTTAGTAGTGGCCAATGAGCAGTTCTTC	CASSLVVANEQFF
TRBV12-5	-	TRBJ1-1	-	TGTGCTAGTGGTCCGGCTGGGACGGCGGTCACTGAAGCTTTCTTT	CASGPAGTAVTEAFF
TRBV7-6	TRBD1	TRBJ1-4	-	TGTGCCAGCAGCTTAGACCCCCCAGGGGGCGAAGTAGCAACTAATGAAAAACTGTTTTTT	CASSLDPPGGEVATNEKLFF
TRBV11-2	-	TRBJ1-3	-	TGTGCCAGCAGCGCCGACAGGCTCTCTGGAAACACCATATATTTT	CASSADRLSGNTIYF
TRBV19	-	TRBJ1-4	-	TGTGCCAGTAGTATCCGGACCGGGACTAATGAAAAACTGTTTTTT	CASSIRTGTNEKLFF
TRBV19	TRBD2	TRBJ2-7	-	TGTGCCAGTAGTACCCGAGGGACTAGCGACGAGCCTCCCTACGAGCAGTACTTC	CASSTRGTSDEPPYEQYF
TRBV11-3	-	TRBJ2-2	-	TGTGCCAGCAGCTTAAGGGGCAGGGACACCGGGGAGCTGTTTTTT	CASSLRGRDTGELFF
TRBV27	-	TRBJ2-7	-	TGTGCCAGCAGTTTAATGGCAGGGTCCTACGAGCAGTACTTC	CASSLMAGSYEQYF
TRBV9	-	TRBJ1-1	-	TGTGCCAGCAGCGTAGTCATCGGGACAGAAGCTTTCTTT	CASSVVIGTEAFF
TRBV12-2	-	TRBJ2-2	-	TGTGCAAGTCGCTTAGTGGCGGGAAGGGAGTCCGGGGAGCTGTTTTTT	CASRLVAGRESGELFF
TRBV6-5	TRBD1	TRBJ1-2	-	TGTGCCAGCAGTTACTCTCGGGCAGGGGGCTATGGCTACACCTTC	CASSYSRAGGYGYTF
TRBV28	TRBD2	TRBJ2-7	-	TGTGCCAGCAGTTCGCCCGGGACTAGCGCCCGCGGTGGCGACGAGCAGTACTTC	CASSSPGTSARGGDEQYF